This record looks at one T cell receptor beta chain sequence and its context. The clone's antigen remains unknown. It has no much larger one-base neighbor in the sample; base qualities were not kept. Donors were healthy HIV-negative adults with no recently reported acute infections or vaccinations. Only Caucasian adults living in Nashville, Tennessee, USA were represented among the donors. CD4+ T cells were enriched by magnetic negative selection, after which naive cells were positively selected on CD45RA and the negative fraction was taken as the memory subset. After blood collection by leukapheresis, PBMCs were isolated using Ficoll-Histopaque density gradient centrifugation and then cryopreserved in the vapor phase of liquid nitrogen. Analytical flow cytometry was used to check the purity and quantity of each magnetically sorted T cell population. From each sorted fraction, genomic DNA was isolated and quantified by UV absorbance on a Nanodrop 2000c.

Using the deep immunoSEQ assay, TCR CDR3 regions were amplified from genomic DNA by multiplex PCR. Extracted genomic DNA from each cell subset was spread evenly across all wells of several immunoSEQ 96-well plates, with each plate serving as a replicate. For sorted subsets, each replicate PCR was loaded with 150 to 250 ng genomic DNA, equivalent to 30,000 or so T cell genomes. Purified libraries were quantified with a Qubit 3.0 fluorometer, sized on a Bioanalyzer 2100, and re-quantified with the KAPA Library Quantification kit. Each immunoSEQ 96-well plate was sequenced on its own single-read 150-cycle Illumina NextSeq 550 flow cell. The paper's processing steps were these. Because the immunoSEQ output held only junctional sequences and lacked quality scores, the filtering could not match the filtering applied to full-length reads. Sequences were annotated with PyIR, a Python wrapper for IgBLAST v1.9, using IMGT germline references to assign V/J genes and CDR3. Reads with weak V/J assignments (E-value above 1e-6), missing CDR3, stop codons, out-of-frame junctions, or ambiguous translated residues were removed. A V3J clonotype was defined by an identical inferred V gene, J gene, and CDR3 amino acid sequence. Percentage overlap between repertoires was calculated by dividing the number of shared unique clonotypes by the size of the smaller repertoire. Repertoire richness was assessed with RTK rarefaction, the Chao1 estimator, and Recon v2.1 estimates of unobserved clonotypes. Generation probabilities were computed with OLGA for all TCRbeta clonotypes obtained by the gDNA method from a few donors. TCRdb took over this immuneACCESS table, retaining in-frame rearrangements with V and J assigned. Such tables are incomplete; in checked studies, under half of the missing clones stem from an unresolved V gene, and the remainder is unexplained. For V, J and clone size, that table is used; D and trimming come from the DNA. In all, the sample holds hundreds of thousands of clones, and approximately 79% of those were seen once. Of the sample, 1.5% to 2% falls within the top ten clones.

This entry comes from a study of shared clonotypes between healthy human individuals (dated by TCRdb to between 2020 and 2021). Looking at the study overall: Three men and two women, aged 18 to 49 years, made up the cohort. For each donor, three plates each were used for CD4 naive and CD4 memory, two plates were used for CD8 naive, and one plate was used for CD8 memory. To estimate repertoire size and how much clonotype sharing occurs between individuals, the study deeply sequenced the blood TCR repertoires of about five healthy adults. To increase sequencing depth and limit assay-specific biases, TCR repertoire library preparation and sequencing were carried out by different laboratories using diverse techniques. Between about 0.9 and 8.9 billion PBMCs per donor were obtained by leukapheresis.

Study-level results and caveats: Only blood was sampled, and tissue TCR repertoires likely differ from those in blood. Because the study included a small number of donors, the genetic and exposure-history diversity represented was limited. Naive subsets generally had larger estimated clonotype richness than memory subsets did. Incomplete sequencing was indicated by rarefaction of sorted-subset datasets, despite the large sequencing depth. Compared with non-shared clonotypes, clonotypes shared by all four sorted-subset donors had higher generation probabilities. Based on pairwise subsampling, the degree of clonotype sharing among donors was expected to be affected by sequencing depth. About 5% of naive CD4, around 3.5% of naive CD8, approximately 2.2% of memory CD4, and 0.4% of memory CD8 clonotypes were shared across several donors.

The junction shows trimming of 3 bases on V and 0 bases on J, plus 12 bases between the germline ends. The CDR3 goes from the cysteine to the phenylalanine over 15 residues. Of all the DNA, just the CDR3 is kept, 45 bases in frame from base 1. CDR1 and CDR2 were assigned from the germline V gene as MGHDK and SYGVNS. This sequence originates from a young woman in good health. Material: memory CD4+ T cells sorted from blood. The cell subset or site label, as the study defines it: CD45RA-negative fraction. This chain is built from TRBV25-1 and TRBJ2-7; the D region is possibly TRBD1 or TRBD2, each matching across 5 bases. DNA sequence: TGTGCCAGCAGTGACCGGGACGGCCGCTCCTACGAGCAGTACTTC. It specifies CASSDRDGRSYEQYF.